This TCR beta chain is from a study of CD8+ T cells in alopecia areata. This CDR3 comprises 15 residues. The J segment lost 4 bases and the V segment lost 4 bases, leaving 8 bases of the junction unmatched. In germline, CDR1 is SGHNT, CDR2 YYREEE (reference sequence). Extracted RNA was reverse transcribed into cDNA, the sequencing template. TCRdb's table, derived via immunoSEQ multiplex PCR, lists solely in-frame clones and lacks some. The profile covers roughly 150,000 clones, with less than 65% appearing a single time and 36% taken by the ten largest. This clone was seen once. J is TRBJ2-7 and V is TRBV5-4; 10 bases line up with TRBD1. The origin of this receptor is a human donor in good health. Sequenced input: CD8+ T cells sorted from blood. CDR3 nucleotide sequence: TGTGCCAGCAGCCGACCGACAGGGGGCGAATACGAGCAGTACTTC. Translated: CASSRPTGGEYEQYF.